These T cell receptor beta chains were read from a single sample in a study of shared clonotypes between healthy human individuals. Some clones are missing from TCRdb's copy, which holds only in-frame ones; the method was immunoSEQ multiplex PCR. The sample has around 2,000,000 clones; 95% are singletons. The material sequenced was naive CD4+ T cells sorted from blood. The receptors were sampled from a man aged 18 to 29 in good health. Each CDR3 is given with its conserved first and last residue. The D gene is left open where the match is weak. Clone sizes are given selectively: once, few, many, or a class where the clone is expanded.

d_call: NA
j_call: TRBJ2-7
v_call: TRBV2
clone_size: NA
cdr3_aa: CASSVGGYTGEQYF
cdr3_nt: TGTGCCAGCAGTGTAGGGGGTTACACGGGCGAGCAGTACTTC

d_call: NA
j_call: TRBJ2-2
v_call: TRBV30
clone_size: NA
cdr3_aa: CAWRQSSRPDTGELFF
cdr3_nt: TGTGCCTGGAGGCAGTCGAGTAGACCAGACACCGGGGAGCTGTTTTTT

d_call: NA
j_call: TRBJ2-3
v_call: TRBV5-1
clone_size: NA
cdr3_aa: CASSLGTSTDTQYF
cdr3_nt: TGCGCCAGCAGCTTAGGGACTAGCACAGATACGCAGTATTTT

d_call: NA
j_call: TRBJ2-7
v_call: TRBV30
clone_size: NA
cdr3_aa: CAWSVSVRGTEQYF
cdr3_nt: TGTGCCTGGAGTGTATCTGTTCGGGGTACCGAGCAGTACTTC

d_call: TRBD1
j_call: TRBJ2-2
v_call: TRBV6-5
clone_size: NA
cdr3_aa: CASSSPQGATGELFF
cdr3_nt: TGTGCCAGCAGTTCGCCCCAGGGGGCGACCGGGGAGCTGTTTTTT

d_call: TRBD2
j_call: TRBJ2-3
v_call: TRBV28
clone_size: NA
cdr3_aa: CASSFAKGLAGLGF
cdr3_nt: TGTGCCAGCAGTTTTGCTAAGGGACTAGCGGGGTTGGGATTT

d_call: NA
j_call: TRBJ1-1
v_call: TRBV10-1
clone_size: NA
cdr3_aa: CASSESLGTAKVGAFF
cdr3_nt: TGCGCCAGCAGTGAGTCCTTGGGTACAGCGAAAGTCGGAGCTTTCTTT

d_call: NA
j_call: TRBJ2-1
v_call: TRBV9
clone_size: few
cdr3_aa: CASSSFHSGSSDNEQFF
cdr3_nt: TGTGCCAGCAGCTCTTTCCACAGCGGAAGTTCTGACAATGAGCAGTTCTTC

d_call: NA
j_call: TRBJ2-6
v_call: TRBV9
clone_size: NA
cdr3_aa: CASSGPRDTGANVLTF
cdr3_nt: TGTGCCAGCAGCGGCCCGAGGGACACTGGGGCCAACGTCCTGACTTTC

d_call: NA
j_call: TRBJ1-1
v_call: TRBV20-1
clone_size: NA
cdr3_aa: CSAPTYEAFF
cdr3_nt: TGCAGTGCTCCTACGTACGAAGCTTTCTTT

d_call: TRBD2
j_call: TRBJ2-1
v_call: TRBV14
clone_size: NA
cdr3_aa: CASSRGLAVHNEQFF
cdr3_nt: TGTGCCAGCAGCCGTGGACTAGCGGTACACAATGAGCAGTTCTTC

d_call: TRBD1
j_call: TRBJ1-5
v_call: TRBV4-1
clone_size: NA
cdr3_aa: CASSQDPFGTGPNQPQHF
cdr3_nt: TGCGCCAGCAGCCAAGATCCATTTGGGACAGGCCCCAATCAGCCCCAGCATTTT

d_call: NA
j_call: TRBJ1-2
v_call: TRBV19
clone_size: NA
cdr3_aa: CASGMADIANYGYTF
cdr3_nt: TGTGCCAGTGGAATGGCGGATATAGCTAACTATGGCTACACCTTC

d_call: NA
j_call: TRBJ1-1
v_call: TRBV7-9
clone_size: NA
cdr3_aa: CASSLSRQEAFF
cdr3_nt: TGTGCCAGCAGCTTGTCGCGACAGGAAGCTTTCTTT

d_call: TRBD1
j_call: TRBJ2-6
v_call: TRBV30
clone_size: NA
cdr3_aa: CAWRRQGVAGANVLTF
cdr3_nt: TGTGCCTGGAGAAGACAGGGGGTAGCTGGGGCCAACGTCCTGACTTTC

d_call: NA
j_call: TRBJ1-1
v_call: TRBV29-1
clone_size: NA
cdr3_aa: CSVVPRLIFEAFF
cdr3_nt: TGCAGCGTTGTCCCCAGGCTCATTTTTGAAGCTTTCTTT

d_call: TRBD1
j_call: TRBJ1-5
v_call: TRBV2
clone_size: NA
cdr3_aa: CASRTGGTQPQHF
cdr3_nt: TGTGCCAGCAGGACAGGGGGAACTCAGCCCCAGCATTTT

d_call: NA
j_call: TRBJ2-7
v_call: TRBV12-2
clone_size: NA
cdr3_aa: CASRKDIEGTSGRMSSYEQYF
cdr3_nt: TGTGCAAGTCGCAAAGATATAGAGGGGACTAGCGGGAGGATGAGCTCCTACGAGCAGTACTTC

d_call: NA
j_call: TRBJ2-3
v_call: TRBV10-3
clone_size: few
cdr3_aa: CAIMSPGASDTQYF
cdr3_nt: TGTGCCATCATGAGCCCGGGTGCTTCAGATACGCAGTATTTT

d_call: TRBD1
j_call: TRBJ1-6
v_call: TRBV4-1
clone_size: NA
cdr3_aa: CASSSRQGGSPLHF
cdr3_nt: TGCGCCAGCAGTTCGAGACAGGGAGGTTCACCCCTCCACTTT

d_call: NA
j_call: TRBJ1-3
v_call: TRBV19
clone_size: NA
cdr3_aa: CASNDRPFSGRGTIYF
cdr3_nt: TGTGCCAGTAATGACAGGCCCTTCTCTGGAAGGGGCACCATATATTTT

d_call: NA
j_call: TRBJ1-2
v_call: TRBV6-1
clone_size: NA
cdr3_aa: CATFDRRGKDYGYTF
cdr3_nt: TGTGCCACCTTTGACCGACGGGGAAAGGACTATGGCTACACCTTC

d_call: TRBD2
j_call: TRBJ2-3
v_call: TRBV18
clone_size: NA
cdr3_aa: CASSPSGTSGGSDTQYF
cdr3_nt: TGTGCCAGCTCACCATCGGGGACTAGCGGGGGATCAGATACGCAGTATTTT

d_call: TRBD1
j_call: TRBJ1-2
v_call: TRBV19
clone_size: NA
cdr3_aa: CASSSPGQGDYGYTF
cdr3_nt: TGTGCCAGTAGTTCCCCGGGACAGGGGGACTATGGCTACACCTTC

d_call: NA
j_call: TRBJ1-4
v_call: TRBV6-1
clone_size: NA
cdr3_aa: CASSAKLVGEKLFF
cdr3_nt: TGTGCCAGCAGTGCAAAGTTGGTAGGCGAAAAACTGTTTTTT

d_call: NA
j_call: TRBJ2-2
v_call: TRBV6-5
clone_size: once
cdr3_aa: CASSHDRLNTGELFF
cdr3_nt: TGTGCCAGCAGTCACGACAGATTAAACACCGGGGAGCTGTTTTTT

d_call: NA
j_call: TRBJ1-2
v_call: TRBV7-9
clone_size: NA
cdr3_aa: CASSLAQGFGDGYTF
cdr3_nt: TGTGCCAGCAGCTTAGCGCAGGGTTTCGGGGATGGCTACACCTTC